This T cell receptor (beta chain) was identified during a study of identical twins. Study results and caveats: Part of the zero-insertion signal could reflect confounding by invariant MAIT and iNKT cells.

Losses at the gene ends were 5 bases for V and 7 bases for J; bases not matched to a gene: 11. CDR3 size: 14 residues. From germline, CDR1 is DFQATT and CDR2 SNEGSKA (reference sequence). A universal primer site was created by template switching, with the cDNA bearing unique molecular identifiers. TCRdb used MiXCR to reprocess the 5' RACE reads, holding one entry per CDR3 protein. Here the sample spans more than 1.5 million distinct CDR3 sequences, less than 35% being singletons. This clonotype was counted a few times. The antigen remains undetermined. V and J are TRBV20-1 and TRBJ2-1; 7 positions match TRBD2. Sequenced sample: cord blood. The origin of this receptor is a newborn girl in good health. CDR3 nucleotide sequence: TGCAGTGCTCCCCCCAGCGGGGTTTGGAATGAGCAGTTCTTC. This translates into CSAPPSGVWNEQFF.